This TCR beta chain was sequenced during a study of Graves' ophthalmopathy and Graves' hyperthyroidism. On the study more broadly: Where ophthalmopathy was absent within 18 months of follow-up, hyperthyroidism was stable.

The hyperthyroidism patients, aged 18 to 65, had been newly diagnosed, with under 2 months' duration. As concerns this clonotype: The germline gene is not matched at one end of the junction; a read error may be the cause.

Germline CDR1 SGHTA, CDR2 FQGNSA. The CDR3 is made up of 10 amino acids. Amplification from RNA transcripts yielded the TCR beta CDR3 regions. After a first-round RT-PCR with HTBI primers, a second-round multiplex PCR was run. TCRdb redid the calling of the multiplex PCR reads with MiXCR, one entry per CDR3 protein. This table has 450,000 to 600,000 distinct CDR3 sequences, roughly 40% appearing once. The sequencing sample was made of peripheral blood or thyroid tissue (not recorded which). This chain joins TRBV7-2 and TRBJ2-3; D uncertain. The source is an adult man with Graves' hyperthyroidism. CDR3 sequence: CASSQERTIF. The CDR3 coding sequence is TGTGCCAGCAGCCAAGAACGGACCATTTTT.